Following are 13 T cell receptor beta chains from one sample sequenced in a study of a mutant IDH1 vaccine in newly diagnosed glioma. Time point described: baseline, week 1 (first vaccination visit). As to treatment: pre-vaccination baseline after standard-of-care therapy. Only in-frame clones appear in the TCRdb table, and some are missing; sequencing was by immunoSEQ multiplex PCR. The table lists tens of thousands of clones, approximately 92% of them singletons. Sequencing used PBMCs, obtained from a glioma patient treated with radiotherapy, temozolomide or both. The receptors here all came from a man aged 50-59 years with glioma.

V is TRBV9 and J is TRBJ2-7; weak D call: TRBD2 (5 bases). V was trimmed by 3 bases and J by 8 bases, leaving 18 bases between them. CDR1 is SGDLS, CDR2 YYNGEE, per germline. The CDR3 is made up of 14 amino acids. CDR3 coding DNA: TGTGCCAGCAGCGCTAATGACATGAACGGGAAGCAGTACTTC. As protein: CASSANDMNGKQYF.

This sequence joins TRBV6-6 and TRBJ2-1; D is possibly TRBD1 or TRBD2 (5 bases each). Trimming took off 8 bases at V and 9 bases at J, with 23 bases between the two ends. Germline assignment: CDR1 MNHNY and CDR2 SVGAGI (reference sequence). This CDR3 has 15 residues. The CDR3 protein is CASGPAGGNPREQFF. The CDR3 region has the DNA TGTGCCAGCGGACCGGCTGGGGGAAACCCCCGTGAGCAGTTCTTC.

V and J are TRBV5-1 and TRBJ1-6; D might be TRBD1 (5 bases). Trimming removed 4 bases at V and 7 bases at J, with 15 bases between. Germline V gives CDR1 SGHRS, CDR2 YFSETQ. The CDR3 totals 15 residues. The CDR3 DNA reads TGCGCCAGCAGCACCCTTTTTACAGGAAATTCACCCCTCCACTTT. This encodes CASSTLFTGNSPLHF. The full variable domain, with the rest looked up from reference TRBV5-1 and TRBJ1-6, is KAGVTQTPRYLIKTRGQQVTLSCSPISGHRSVSWYQQTPGQGLQFLFEYFSETQRNKGNFPGRFSGRQFSNSRSEMNVSTLELGDSALYLCASSTLFTGNSPLHFGNGTRLTVT.

The rearrangement joins TRBV27 to TRBJ1-1; D is ambiguous. CDR1 and CDR2 (germline): MNHEY, SMNVEV (reference sequence). The CDR3 is 14 amino acids. V lost 6 bases and J 3 bases, leaving 14 bases between the germline ends. The CDR3 here is CASSPGLRHTEAFF. The CDR3 DNA reads as TGTGCCAGCAGCCCTGGGTTACGCCACACTGAAGCTTTCTTT.

The rearrangement joins TRBV27 to TRBJ1-1; unclear D gene. CDR1 is MNHEY and CDR2 is SMNVEV in the germline V gene (reference sequence). The CDR3 has 15 amino acids. V was shortened by 0 bases and J by 1 base, with 9 bases between the two germline ends. This CDR3 reads CASSLSMAGNTEAFF. The CDR3, as DNA: TGTGCCAGCAGTTTATCGATGGCGGGGAACACTGAAGCTTTCTTT.

The gene calls are TRBV2 and TRBJ2-5; D ambiguous. Trimming shortened V by 6 bases and J by 6 bases, and 14 bases separated the two germline ends. Germline V gene lookup returns CDR1 SNHLY and CDR2 FYNNEI. This CDR3 is built from 13 residues. The DNA for the CDR3 is TGTGCCAGCAGCACCGGGCAGGCTCAGACCCAGTACTTC. Translation gives CASSTGQAQTQYF.

The chain recombines TRBV14 with TRBJ2-7; 11 bases map to TRBD1. The length of the CDR3 is 14 residues. J lost 4 bases, V lost 8 bases, and 7 bases had no gene match. In germline, CDR1 is SGHDN, CDR2 FVKESK. The CDR3 here is CASADRGRPYEQYF. CDR3 in DNA: TGTGCCAGCGCGGACAGGGGGCGACCTTACGAGCAGTACTTC.

The V and J genes are TRBV7-8 and TRBJ1-2; 7 positions agree with TRBD1. CDR3 length: 13 amino acids. Trimming took 5 bases from V and 3 from J; bases not matched to a gene: 3. CDR1 and CDR2 (germline): SGHVS, FQNEAQ. Here the CDR3 reads CASSPQGHYGYTF. In DNA form, the CDR3 reads TGTGCCAGCAGCCCACAGGGGCACTATGGCTACACCTTC.

The chain links TRBV29-1 to TRBJ2-7; no reliable D call. Trimming left V 4 bases short and J 2 bases short, with 9 bases between. The CDR3 extends over 12 amino acids. The V gene's germline CDR1 is SQVTM and CDR2 ANQGSEA. The CDR3 DNA is TGCAGCGTTGTGGAAGACACCTACGAGCAGTACTTC. Protein sequence: CSVVEDTYEQYF.

This clone was recorded once. This rearrangement joins TRBV7-9 to TRBJ1-6, with D possibly being TRBD1 (5 bases). There are 16 residues in the CDR3. Per germline, CDR1 SEHNR and CDR2 FQNEAQ (reference sequence). V lost 2 bases, J lost 4 bases, and 12 bases lay in between. As DNA, the CDR3 is TGTGCCAGCAGCTTACAGGGCTATTCTTATAATTCACCCCTCCACTTT. Translating it yields CASSLQGYSYNSPLHF.

The chain carries TRBV6-1 and TRBJ1-1; 12 bases are shared with TRBD1. This CDR3 contains 14 residues. With V trimmed by 4 bases and J by 9 bases, 6 bases remained unmatched. Germline assignment: CDR1 MNHNS and CDR2 SASEGT. The CDR3 nucleotides are TGTGCCAGCAGTGGGAGGCGGGACAGGGGGCAAGCTTTCTTT. Translated, it gives CASSGRRDRGQAFF.

The chain combines TRBV18 with TRBJ1-1; D gene unclear. V was shortened by 3 bases and J by 0 bases, with 20 bases between the two germline ends. This CDR3 has 18 amino acids. Germline-derived CDR1 and CDR2 are KGHSH and LQKENI. This chain's CDR3 is CASSPHPQYRPMNTEAFF. The CDR3 coding sequence is TGTGCCAGCTCACCCCACCCTCAGTATAGACCTATGAACACTGAAGCTTTCTTT.

The chain joins TRBV9 to TRBJ2-7, with 9 bases lining up with TRBD1. This CDR3 spans 15 amino acids. The ends lost 4 bases at V and 4 bases at J; junction bases unmatched: 9. Per germline, CDR1 SGDLS and CDR2 YYNGEE. The CDR3 region is CASSSNRGLGYEQYF. In DNA form, the CDR3 reads TGTGCCAGCAGCTCCAACAGGGGGCTTGGGTACGAGCAGTACTTC.